The clone carrying this TCR beta chain was counted only a few times. The antigen remains undetermined. The data were obtained in a study of beta chain features in type 1 diabetes. Sequencing targeted expressed TCRB transcripts, as all isolated RNA had been reverse transcribed. Produced via immunoSEQ multiplex PCR; TCRdb's table is partial and in-frame only. The table shows under 350,000 clones, with about 13% occurring only once. Overall study findings and caveats: TCRB CDR3s from Type 1 diabetes patients were moderately but significantly shorter in all four CD4+ subsets. Reads derived from cDNA could over-represent cells showing high TCR expression.

The CDR3 has 14 amino acids. V was pared by 0 bases and J by 7 bases, with 3 bases of the junction left unmatched. Per the germline V gene, CDR1 is MNHEY and CDR2 is SVGAGI. This chain joins TRBV6-5 and TRBJ1-2, with 9 bases aligning to TRBD1. The sample was naive CD4+ T cells from blood. The sequence was obtained from a man aged 30 to 39 with type 1 diabetes. CDR3 protein: CASSYSTGGSGYTF. The CDR3 region has the DNA TGTGCCAGCAGTTACTCGACAGGGGGTAGTGGCTACACCTTC.